This T cell receptor (beta chain) was obtained from a study of blood T cell repertoires in COVID-19. The CDR3 sequence is 14 residues long. The V gene lost 1 base and the J gene lost 2 bases, with 7 bases spanning the gap. Germline V gene lookup returns CDR1 MNHNS and CDR2 SASEGT. Only in-frame clones appear in the TCRdb table, and some are missing; sequencing was by immunoSEQ multiplex PCR. The sample shows about 230,000 clones, approximately 90% of them seen only once. J is TRBJ2-3 and V is TRBV6-1; D not resolved. Sequencing input: PBMCs or T cells enriched from blood (not recorded which). The TCR was taken from a man aged 18-30 years who had recovered from COVID-19. The CDR3 sequence: CASSEDGDTDTQYF. The CDR3 region has the DNA TGTGCCAGCAGTGAAGACGGAGACACAGATACGCAGTATTTT.